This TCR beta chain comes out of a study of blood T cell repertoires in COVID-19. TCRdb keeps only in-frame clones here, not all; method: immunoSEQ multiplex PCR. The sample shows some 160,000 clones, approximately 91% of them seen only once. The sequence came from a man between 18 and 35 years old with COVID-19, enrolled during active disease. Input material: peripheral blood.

Here the CDR3 reads CASIPRAGSGNTIYF. The DNA for the CDR3 is TGTGCCAGTATCCCGCGGGCAGGCTCTGGAAACACCATATATTTT. This sequence joins TRBV19 and TRBJ1-3; unclear D gene. V gave up 7 bases and J gave up 0 bases, with 13 bases separating them. Germline V lookup: CDR1 LNHDA, CDR2 SQIVND (reference sequence). The CDR3 spans 15 residues.